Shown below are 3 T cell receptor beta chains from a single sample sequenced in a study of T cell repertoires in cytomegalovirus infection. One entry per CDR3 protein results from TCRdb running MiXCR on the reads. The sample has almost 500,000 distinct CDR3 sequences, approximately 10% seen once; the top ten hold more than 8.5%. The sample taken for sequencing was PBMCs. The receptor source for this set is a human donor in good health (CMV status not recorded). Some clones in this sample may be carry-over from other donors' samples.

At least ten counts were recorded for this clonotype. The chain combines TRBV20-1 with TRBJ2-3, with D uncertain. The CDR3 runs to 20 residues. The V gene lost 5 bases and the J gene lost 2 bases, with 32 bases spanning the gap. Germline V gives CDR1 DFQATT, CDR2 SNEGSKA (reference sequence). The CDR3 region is CSAPRPGPRGQFGFTDTQYF. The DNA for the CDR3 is TGCAGTGCTCCTCGGCCGGGCCCCCGTGGTCAGTTTGGATTCACAGATACGCAGTATTTT.

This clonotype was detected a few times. The CDR3 here is CASSHSDRDEQYF. CDR3 bases: TGTGCCAGCAGCCACAGCGACAGGGACGAGCAGTACTTC. J is TRBJ2-7 and V is TRBV7-9, with 7 bases that match TRBD1. V shed 5 bases, J shed 5 bases, and the junction held 6 bases outside the gene matches. The CDR3 loop spans 13 amino acids. Per germline, CDR1 SEHNR and CDR2 FQNEAQ (reference sequence).

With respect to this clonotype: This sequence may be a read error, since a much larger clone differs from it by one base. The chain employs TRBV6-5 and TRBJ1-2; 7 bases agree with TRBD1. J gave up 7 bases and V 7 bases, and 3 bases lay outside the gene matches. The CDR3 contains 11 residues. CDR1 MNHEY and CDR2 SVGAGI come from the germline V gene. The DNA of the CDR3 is TGTGCCAGCACTGACAGGGTTGGCTACACCTTC. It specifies CASTDRVGYTF.